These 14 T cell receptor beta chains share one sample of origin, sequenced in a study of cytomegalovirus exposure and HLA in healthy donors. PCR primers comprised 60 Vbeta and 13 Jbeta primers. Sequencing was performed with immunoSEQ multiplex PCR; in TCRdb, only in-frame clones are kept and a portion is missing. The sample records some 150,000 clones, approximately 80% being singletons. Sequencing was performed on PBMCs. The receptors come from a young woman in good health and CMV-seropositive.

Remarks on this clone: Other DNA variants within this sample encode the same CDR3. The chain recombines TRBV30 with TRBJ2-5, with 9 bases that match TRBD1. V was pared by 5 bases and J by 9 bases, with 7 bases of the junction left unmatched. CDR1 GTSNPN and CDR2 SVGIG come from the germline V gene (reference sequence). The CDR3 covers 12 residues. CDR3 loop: CAWGTGWEAQYF. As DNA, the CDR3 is TGTGCCTGGGGGACAGGGTGGGAAGCCCAGTACTTC. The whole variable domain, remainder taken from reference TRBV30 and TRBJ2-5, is SQTIHQWPATLVQPVGSPLSLECTVEGTSNPNLYWYRQAAGRGLQLLFYSVGIGQISSEVPQNLSASRPQDRQFILSSKKLLLSDSGFYLCAWGTGWEAQYFGPGTRLLVL.

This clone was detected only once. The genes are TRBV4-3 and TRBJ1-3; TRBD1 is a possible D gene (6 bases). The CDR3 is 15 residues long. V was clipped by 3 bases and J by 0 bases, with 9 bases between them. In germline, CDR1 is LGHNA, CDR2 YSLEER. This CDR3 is CASSHGQLSGNTIYF. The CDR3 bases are TGCGCCAGCAGCCATGGACAGCTCTCTGGAAACACCATATATTTT.

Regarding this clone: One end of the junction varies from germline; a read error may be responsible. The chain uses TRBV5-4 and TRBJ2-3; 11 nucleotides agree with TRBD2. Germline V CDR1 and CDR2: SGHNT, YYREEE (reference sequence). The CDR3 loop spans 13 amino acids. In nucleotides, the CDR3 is TGTGCCAGCAGTTTTAGACCTAGCGGGGGGAGGAATTTT. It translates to CASSFRPSGGRNF.

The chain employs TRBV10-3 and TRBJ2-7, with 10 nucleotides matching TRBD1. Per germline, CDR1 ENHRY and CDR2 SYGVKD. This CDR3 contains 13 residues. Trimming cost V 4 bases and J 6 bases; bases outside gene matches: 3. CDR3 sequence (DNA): TGTGCCATCAGTGGACAGGGGGCGGGCGAGCAGTACTTC. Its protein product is CAISGQGAGEQYF.

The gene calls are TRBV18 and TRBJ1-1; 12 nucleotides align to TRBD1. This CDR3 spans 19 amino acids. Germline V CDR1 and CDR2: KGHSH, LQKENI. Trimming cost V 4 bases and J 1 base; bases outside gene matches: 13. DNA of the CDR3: TGTGCCAGCTCACAAAAACGGGACAGGGGGCTGGATAAGAACACTGAAGCTTTCTTT. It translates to CASSQKRDRGLDKNTEAFF. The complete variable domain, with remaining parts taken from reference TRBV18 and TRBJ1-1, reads NAGVMQNPRHLVRRRGQEARLRCSPMKGHSHVYWYRQLPEEGLKFMVYLQKENIIDESGMPKERFSAEFPKEGPSILRIQQVVRGDSAAYFCASSQKRDRGLDKNTEAFFGQGTRLTVV.

CDR3 protein: CASSPQATGELFF. DNA of the CDR3: TGTGCCAGCAGCCCCCAGGCGACCGGGGAGCTGTTTTTT. V is TRBV7-3 and J is TRBJ2-2; D not resolved. The CDR3 runs 13 residues. Germline CDR1 and CDR2: SGHTA and FQGTGA. V gave up 5 bases and J gave up 5 bases, with 9 bases separating them. Using reference TRBV7-3 and TRBJ2-2 for the parts outside the CDR3, the full variable domain is GAGVSQTPSNKVTEKGKYVELRCDPISGHTALYWYRQSLGQGPEFLIYFQGTGAADDSGLPNDRFFAVRPEGSVSTLKIQRTERGDSAVYLCASSPQATGELFFGEGSRLTVL.

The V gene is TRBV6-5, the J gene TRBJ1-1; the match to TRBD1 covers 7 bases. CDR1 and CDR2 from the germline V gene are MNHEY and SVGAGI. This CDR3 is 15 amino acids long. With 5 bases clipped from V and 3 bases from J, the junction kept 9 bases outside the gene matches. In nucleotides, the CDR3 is TGTGCCAGCAGTAGCGAAGGGACAGTGGACACTGAAGCTTTCTTT. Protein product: CASSSEGTVDTEAFF.

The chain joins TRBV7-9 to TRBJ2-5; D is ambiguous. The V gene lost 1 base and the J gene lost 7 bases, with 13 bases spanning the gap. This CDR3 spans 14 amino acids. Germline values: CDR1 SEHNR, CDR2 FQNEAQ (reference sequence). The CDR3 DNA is TGTGCCAGCAGCTTAGACCCAGGTTCAAGGACCCAGTACTTC. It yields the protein CASSLDPGSRTQYF. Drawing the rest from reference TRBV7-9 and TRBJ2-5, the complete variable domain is DTGVSQNPRHKITKRGQNVTFRCDPISEHNRLYWYRQTLGQGPEFLTYFQNEAQLEKSRLLSDRFSAERPKGSFSTLEIQRTEQGDSAMYLCASSLDPGSRTQYFGPGTRLLVL.

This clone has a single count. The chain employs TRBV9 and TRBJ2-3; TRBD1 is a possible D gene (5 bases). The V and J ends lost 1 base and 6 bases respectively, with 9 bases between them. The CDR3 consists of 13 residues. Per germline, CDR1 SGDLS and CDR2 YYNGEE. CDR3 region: CASSVQGVDTQYF. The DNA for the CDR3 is TGTGCCAGCAGCGTACAGGGTGTGGATACGCAGTATTTT.

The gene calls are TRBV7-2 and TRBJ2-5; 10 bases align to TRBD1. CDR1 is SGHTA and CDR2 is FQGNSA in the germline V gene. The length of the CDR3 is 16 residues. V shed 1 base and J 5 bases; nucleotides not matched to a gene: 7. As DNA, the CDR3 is TGTGCCAGCAGCTTAGACCCCCCGGACAGGGGGGAGACCCAGTACTTC. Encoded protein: CASSLDPPDRGETQYF.

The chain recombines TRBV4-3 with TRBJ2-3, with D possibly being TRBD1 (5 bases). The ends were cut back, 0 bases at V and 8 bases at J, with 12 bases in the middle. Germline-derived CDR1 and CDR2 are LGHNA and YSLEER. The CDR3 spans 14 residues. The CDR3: CASSQELREATQYF. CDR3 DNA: TGCGCCAGCAGCCAAGAACTCAGGGAAGCTACGCAGTATTTT.

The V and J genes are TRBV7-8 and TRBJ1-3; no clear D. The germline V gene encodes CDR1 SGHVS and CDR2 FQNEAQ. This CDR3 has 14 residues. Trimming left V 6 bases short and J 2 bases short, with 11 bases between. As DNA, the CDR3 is TGTGCCAGCAGACGATTCGGGGCTGGAAACACCATATATTTT. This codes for CASRRFGAGNTIYF.

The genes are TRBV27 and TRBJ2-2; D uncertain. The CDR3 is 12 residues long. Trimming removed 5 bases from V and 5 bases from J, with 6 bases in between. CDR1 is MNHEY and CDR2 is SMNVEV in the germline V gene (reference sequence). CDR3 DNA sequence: TGTGCCAGCAGTCAGATTACCGGGGAGCTGTTTTTT. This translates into CASSQITGELFF.

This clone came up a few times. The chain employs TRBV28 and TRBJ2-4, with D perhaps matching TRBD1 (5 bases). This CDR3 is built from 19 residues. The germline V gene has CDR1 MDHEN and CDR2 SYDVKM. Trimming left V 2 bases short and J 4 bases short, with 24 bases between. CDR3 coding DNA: TGTGCCAGCAGTTTACCCTCGGACGCTGGCGTAGGGGATAAAAACATTCAGTACTTC. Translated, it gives CASSLPSDAGVGDKNIQYF.